Sequencing of this T cell receptor beta chain was carried out in a study of blood T cells in healthy people across ages. The study, taken as a whole, reports: PBMC samples, being unsorted, prevented any conclusive comparison of naive and antigen-experienced cells.

The V gene end was trimmed by 6 bases and the J gene end by 4 bases; junction bases not matched to a gene: 8. CDR1 is MNHNY, CDR2 SVGAGI, per germline (reference sequence). The CDR3 has 16 residues. A second PCR, run for roughly 7 to 12 cycles, used a sample-barcoded 5' primer plus a J-beta primer mix. TCRdb passed the 5' RACE reads through MiXCR, listing each CDR3 protein once. The repertoire has roughly 1,100,000 distinct CDR3 sequences, approximately 25% of them found once; the top ten carry 0.65% to 0.95%. As to this clonotype: The antigen is not known.

In addition, the sample was reused for a study of T cells of mothers and their children.

The chain links TRBV6-6 to TRBJ2-7; 14 positions agree with TRBD2. The sequence came from a girl aged 2 to 10 in good health. The sequenced sample consisted of blood. CDR3: CASRQPGLAGGYEQYF. CDR3 in DNA: TGTGCCAGCAGGCAACCAGGACTAGCGGGAGGTTACGAGCAGTACTTC.